This T cell receptor (beta chain) came from a study of CD8 T cells in ankylosing spondylitis. Broader study findings: Apparently characteristic of ankylosing spondylitis blood was a TCR beta motif (eight highly homologous variants). Reportedly, significant enrichment of disease-linked clones occurred in matched ankylosing spondylitis synovial fluid.

This clonotype was seen many times. Its antigen is unknown. TCR beta libraries were made by quantitative 5'-RACE with molecular barcodes. Using its own MiXCR run on the 5' RACE reads, TCRdb lists one record per CDR3 protein. Here the sample spans more than 150,000 distinct CDR3 sequences, 13% being singletons. The CDR3 has 16 residues. Germline V gives CDR1 SGHVS, CDR2 FQNEAQ. With 5 bases clipped from V and 2 bases from J, the junction kept 8 bases outside the gene matches. The TCR was taken from a female donor with ankylosing spondylitis or in good health (not recorded which). The rearrangement links TRBV7-8 to TRBJ2-2; 7 bases fit TRBD1. Sample: blood, either unsorted or a sorted T cell fraction (not recorded which). The CDR3 protein is CASSRTGTVNTGELFF. CDR3 nucleotide sequence: TGTGCCAGCAGCCGGACCGGGACAGTTAACACCGGGGAGCTGTTTTTT.